One and the same sample provided the 22 T cell receptor beta chains below, sequenced in a study of regulatory T cells in long-lasting Graves disease. Building of the TCR beta libraries involved iRepertoire HTBI primers and Arm-PCR of CDR3 regions. Via MiXCR, TCRdb re-called the multiplex PCR reads, giving one row per CDR3 protein. The profile covers 650,000 to 850,000 distinct CDR3 sequences, with 25% to 35% appearing a single time and 35% to 55% taken by the ten largest. Indicated time point: persistent/refractory GD, antithyroid drugs over 5 years with positive TRAb. Extracted RNA from PBMCs served as the source of the TCR library. This material consisted of peripheral blood mononuclear cells (PBMCs), taken when the disease was refractory, from a patient treated with antithyroid drugs. The receptor set was obtained from a female donor with Graves disease.

This clonotype was seen a few times. The chain uses TRBV30 and TRBJ1-5, with D possibly TRBD1 on 6 matching bases. V was trimmed by 1 base and J by 13 bases, leaving 11 bases between them. This CDR3 contains 11 residues. Germline V gene data show CDR1 as GTSNPN and CDR2 as SVGIG (reference sequence). CDR3 sequence: CAWSGGADQHF. CDR3 in DNA: TGTGCCTGGAGTGGGGGGGCAGATCAGCATTTT.

This clonotype appeared a few times. The chain has TRBV19 and TRBJ1-1, with no clear D. This CDR3 region has 15 residues. Germline CDR1 LNHDA, CDR2 SQIVND (reference sequence). V lost 0 bases to trimming and J lost 2 bases, with 10 bases between them. This CDR3 reads CASSIDGELNTEAFF. The CDR3 DNA sequence: TGTGCCAGTAGTATAGACGGAGAACTCAACACTGAAGCTTTCTTT.

The chain carries TRBV2 and TRBJ1-4; D gene uncertain. Trimming cost V 4 bases and J 7 bases, with 7 bases left between them. The CDR3 covers 12 residues. CDR1 is SNHLY, CDR2 FYNNEI, per germline. CDR3 region: CASSGLGEKLFF. CDR3 nucleotides: TGTGCCAGCAGTGGCCTGGGTGAAAAACTGTTTTTT.

The chain recombines TRBV6-5 with TRBJ1-1; TRBD1 agrees at 11 bases. Trimming took 2 bases from V and 3 from J; bases not matched to a gene: 2. The CDR3 is made up of 15 amino acids. In germline, CDR1 is MNHEY, CDR2 SVGAGI. CDR3 coding DNA: TGTGCCAGCAGTTACGGACAGGGGGCTCACACTGAAGCTTTCTTT. Translation: CASSYGQGAHTEAFF.

A note on this clonotype: An end of the junction differs from the germline gene, which may be a read error. The V gene is TRBV9, the J gene TRBJ1-2; no firm D call. Germline CDR1 reads SGDLS; CDR2 reads YYNGEE. The CDR3 is 14 residues long. The CDR3 region is CAGSVDVQLDGYTF. The CDR3 DNA reads as TGTGCCGGCAGCGTAGACGTACAGCTTGATGGCTACACCTTC.

The chain employs TRBV27 and TRBJ1-5; possibly TRBD1 for D (6 bases). The V gene lost 4 bases and the J gene lost 3 bases, with 16 bases spanning the gap. The CDR3 covers 16 residues. Per the germline V gene, CDR1 is MNHEY and CDR2 is SMNVEV (reference sequence). CDR3 in DNA: TGTGCCAGCAGTTACGGCCCGGACAGAAACAATCAGCCCCAGCATTTT. Translating it yields CASSYGPDRNNQPQHF.

This clonotype was counted between two and nine times. The V gene is TRBV29-1, the J gene TRBJ1-6; TRBD1 aligns across 8 bases. The V and J ends lost 5 bases and 10 bases, in that order; junction bases with no gene match: 19. Germline values: CDR1 SQVTM, CDR2 ANQGSEA. The CDR3 is 17 residues long. The chain's CDR3 is CSVHRFRTGKGDSPLHF. CDR3 bases: TGCAGCGTTCACCGCTTCCGGACAGGGAAGGGAGACTCACCCCTCCACTTT.

The chain joins TRBV11-1 to TRBJ1-1; D uncertain. Between the trimmed V and J ends, which lost 2 bases and 1 base, there was a span of 8 bases. From germline, CDR1 is SGHAT and CDR2 FQDESV (reference sequence). CDR3 length equals 14 residues. The CDR3 protein is CASSLKGWNTEAFF. CDR3 coding DNA: TGTGCCAGCAGCTTAAAAGGTTGGAACACTGAAGCTTTCTTT.

In DNA, the CDR3 is TGTGCCTGGAGTGTAATCAGGGCCTTCCCACACACCTTC. Translated: CAWSVIRAFPHTF. The J gene is TRBJ1-2, the V gene TRBV30; tentatively, D is TRBD1 (5 bases). Germline CDR1 is GTSNPN and CDR2 is SVGIG (reference sequence). CDR3 length: 13 amino acids. The V end lost 0 bases, the J end lost 12 bases, and 17 bases lay between the germline ends.

This rearrangement joins TRBV20-1 to TRBJ1-2; 9 bases are a match to TRBD1. This CDR3 has 15 amino acids. V dropped 0 bases and J dropped 3; count of bases not matched to a gene: 5. Per the germline V gene, CDR1 is DFQATT and CDR2 is SNEGSKA (reference sequence). CDR3 amino acids: CSAREPQGAHYGYTF. The CDR3 DNA reads TGCAGTGCTAGAGAGCCACAGGGGGCTCACTATGGCTACACCTTC.

This clonotype has a count of ten or more. The CDR3 reads CASRGPSSSGANVLTF. CDR3 in DNA: TGTGCCAGCAGAGGCCCAAGTAGCTCTGGGGCCAACGTCCTGACTTTC. The V call is TRBV12-3 or TRBV12-4, the J call TRBJ2-6; D is ambiguous. Between the trimmed V and J ends, which lost 6 bases and 0 bases, there was a span of 12 bases. The CDR3 is made up of 16 amino acids.

A few counts support this clonotype. The gene calls are TRBV13 and TRBJ1-2, with 9 nucleotides matching TRBD1. The germline CDR1 and CDR2 sequences are PRHDT and FYEKMQ (reference sequence). The CDR3 length is 14 residues. V lost 5 bases and J lost 5; bases outside the gene matches: 6. The CDR3 region has the DNA TGTGCCAGCAGCACCGGGACAGGGTCGTATGGCTACACCTTC. As protein: CASSTGTGSYGYTF.

The chain recombines TRBV29-1 with TRBJ2-7; 14 nucleotides agree with TRBD2. Trimming at V came to 5 bases and at J to 7 bases, leaving 7 bases not matched to a gene. The V gene's germline CDR1 is SQVTM and CDR2 ANQGSEA. The CDR3 runs 14 residues. In DNA form, the CDR3 reads TGCAGCGTTATTGGACTAGCGGGAGGACAGGAGCAGTACTTC. This encodes CSVIGLAGGQEQYF.

Details on this clonotype: The final CDR3 position lacks the conserved phenylalanine or tryptophan, pointing to a likely read error. The chain is built from TRBV20-1 and TRBJ1-6; tentatively, D is TRBD1 (6 bases). There are 14 residues in the CDR3. The V end was cut by 3 bases, the J end by 3 bases, with 9 bases between. The V gene's germline CDR1 is DFQATT and CDR2 SNEGSKA (reference sequence). The DNA for the CDR3 is TGCAGTGCTAGTACAGGGAACTATAATTCACCCCTCCACCTT. Translation gives CSASTGNYNSPLHL.

This clonotype was found a few times. The chain joins TRBV7-9 to TRBJ1-6; possibly TRBD1 for D (5 bases). V lost 5 bases, J lost 6 bases, and 17 bases lay in between. This CDR3 is built from 16 residues. CDR1 is SEHNR and CDR2 is FQNEAQ in the germline V gene (reference sequence). CDR3 DNA sequence: TGTGCCAGCAGCCTAGATGAGAGGGGAATTAATTCACCCCTCCACTTT. Its translation is CASSLDERGINSPLHF.

As to this clonotype: At one end, the junction sequence differs from germline, possibly due to a read error. The chain combines TRBV3-1 with TRBJ2-5, with D perhaps TRBD2 (6 bases). This CDR3 spans 13 amino acids. The germline V gene encodes CDR1 LGHDT and CDR2 YNNKEL (reference sequence). The CDR3 DNA is TGTACCAGCAGGATTAGCGGACAAGAGACCCAGTACTTC. Amino acid sequence: CTSRISGQETQYF.

V and J are TRBV28 and TRBJ1-2; maybe TRBD1 (6 bases). V gave up 3 bases and J gave up 3 bases, with 23 bases separating them. Germline V gene data show CDR1 as MDHEN and CDR2 as SYDVKM. The CDR3 has 18 residues. CDR3 region: CASSFLLQTIQGDYGYTF. The CDR3 bases are TGTGCCAGCAGTTTTCTCCTACAAACCATACAGGGAGACTATGGCTACACCTTC.

The table lists this clonotype with a few counts. The chain has TRBV6-1 and TRBJ1-1; 8 bases fit TRBD1. Germline loops: CDR1 MNHNS, CDR2 SASEGT. The V and J ends lost 0 bases and 7 bases, in that order; junction bases with no gene match: 4. The CDR3 totals 14 residues. CDR3 amino acids: CASSEARGQSEAFF. In DNA form, the CDR3 reads TGTGCCAGCAGTGAAGCCAGGGGGCAAAGTGAAGCTTTCTTT.

Comments on this clonotype: Only one base separates this from a far larger clonotype, so it likely reflects a read error. V gene TRBV28 combines with J gene TRBJ1-2, with TRBD1 matching 9 bases. The CDR3 has 15 residues. Per the germline V gene, CDR1 is MDHEN and CDR2 is SYDVKM. CDR3 loop: CASSHSQGAWYGHTF. DNA for the CDR3: TGTGCCAGCAGCCACTCACAGGGGGCTTGGTATGGCCACACCTTC.

This clonotype was seen a few times. CDR3 sequence reads: CASSITTGTGRFRSNQPQHF. CDR3 in DNA: TGTGCCAGTAGTATAACTACCGGGACAGGCCGCTTTAGGAGCAATCAGCCCCAGCATTTT. The chain joins TRBV19 to TRBJ1-5; 8 positions match TRBD1. V gave up 2 bases and J gave up 1 base; unmatched junction bases: 16. CDR3 length: 20 residues. Per germline, CDR1 LNHDA and CDR2 SQIVND (reference sequence).

This sequence joins TRBV6-1 and TRBJ1-1; TRBD1 matches at 9 bases. Germline V gene lookup returns CDR1 MNHNS and CDR2 SASEGT. Germline trimming cut 7 bases from V and 9 bases from J; bases unmatched to any gene: 6. This CDR3 spans 12 amino acids. In DNA, the CDR3 is TGTGCCAGCACCCTTGGACAGGGGAAAGCTTTCTTT. Its protein product is CASTLGQGKAFF.

J is TRBJ2-2 and V is TRBV20-1; D remains unclear. The germline V gene encodes CDR1 DFQATT and CDR2 SNEGSKA (reference sequence). This CDR3 is 13 amino acids long. V was shortened by 3 bases and J by 7 bases, with 12 bases between the two germline ends. CDR3 coding DNA: TGCAGTGCTAGTACGAGGTGGGGCGGGGAGCTGTTTTTT. Translation gives CSASTRWGGELFF.